Below, 12 T cell receptor beta chains from the same sample are listed, as sequenced in a study of CD8+ T cells in alopecia areata. cDNA serving as the sequencing template came from extracted, reverse transcribed RNA. The table came from immunoSEQ multiplex PCR; TCRdb's copy has only in-frame clones and leaves some out. The sample carries hundreds of thousands of clones, approximately 61% recorded once. The source was CD4+ T cells sorted from blood, collected at week 0. Receptors originate from a human donor with alopecia areata.

J is TRBJ1-1 and V is TRBV29-1; 8 bases are shared with TRBD1. With 4 bases clipped from V and 1 base from J, the junction kept 5 bases outside the gene matches. This CDR3 has 14 amino acids. Germline-derived CDR1 and CDR2 are SQVTM and ANQGSEA. The CDR3 is CSVAAGQGNTEAFF. The CDR3 region has the DNA TGCAGCGTTGCCGCAGGACAGGGGAACACTGAAGCTTTCTTT.

This chain uses TRBV29-1 with TRBJ2-3, with 11 bases aligning to TRBD2. J was trimmed by 5 bases and V by 6 bases; bases with no gene match: 7. This CDR3 contains 14 residues. Germline V gives CDR1 SQVTM, CDR2 ANQGSEA. CDR3 loop: CSVNSGRAGDTQYF. For the CDR3, the DNA is TGCAGCGTGAATAGCGGGAGGGCGGGAGATACGCAGTATTTT.

The rearrangement links TRBV7-9 to TRBJ1-6; TRBD1 matches 7 bases. Trimming cost V 1 base and J 10 bases; bases outside gene matches: 4. The CDR3 is 14 amino acids. Germline CDR1 and CDR2: SEHNR and FQNEAQ (reference sequence). DNA of the CDR3: TGTGCCAGCAGCTTAGAGGACAGGAGGTCACCCCTCCACTTT. Protein: CASSLEDRRSPLHF.

This chain connects TRBV18 to TRBJ2-2; D is unclear. The length of the CDR3 is 15 residues. Germline assignment: CDR1 KGHSH and CDR2 LQKENI. Trimming took off 0 bases at V and 0 bases at J, with 5 bases between the two ends. CDR3 DNA sequence: TGTGCCAGCTCACCACCGCCGGCGAACACCGGGGAGCTGTTTTTT. This encodes CASSPPPANTGELFF.

The chain carries TRBV29-1 and TRBJ2-1; no definite D call. V lost 6 bases to trimming and J lost 5 bases, with 17 bases between them. Germline values: CDR1 SQVTM, CDR2 ANQGSEA. CDR3 size: 14 residues. The CDR3 loop reads CSVSQRYADNEQFF. For the CDR3, the DNA is TGCAGCGTATCGCAACGGTACGCCGACAATGAGCAGTTCTTC.

The DNA for the CDR3 is TGTGCCAGCAGCGTATATTTCGGTGGCACCGGGGAGCTGTTTTTT. Translating gives CASSVYFGGTGELFF. The V gene is TRBV9, the J gene TRBJ2-2; D call uncertain. The CDR3 runs 15 residues. V lost 1 base, J lost 4 bases, and 11 bases lay in between. In germline, CDR1 is SGDLS, CDR2 YYNGEE.

This clone was counted only a few times. The CDR3 DNA reads as TGTGCCAGTAGTGATACTAGCGGGAGGTACAATGAGCAGTTCTTC. Protein: CASSDTSGRYNEQFF. The genes are TRBV19 and TRBJ2-1; TRBD2 agrees at 12 bases. Germline values: CDR1 LNHDA, CDR2 SQIVND (reference sequence). There are 15 residues in the CDR3. Germline trimming cut 5 bases from V and 4 bases from J; bases unmatched to any gene: 3. Combining the CDR3 with reference TRBV19 and TRBJ2-1 gives the whole variable domain DGGITQSPKYLFRKEGQNVTLSCEQNLNHDAMYWYRQDPGQGLRLIYYSQIVNDFQKGDIAEGYSVSREKKESFPLTVTSAQKNPTAFYLCASSDTSGRYNEQFFGPGTRLTVL.

The V call is TRBV5-1, the J call TRBJ2-3; 12 bases match TRBD2. Germline CDR1 and CDR2: SGHRS and YFSETQ. The CDR3 runs to 18 residues. The trim removed 6 bases at V and 0 bases at J, leaving 11 bases unmatched. The DNA for the CDR3 is TGCGCCAGCAACCCGCTAGCGGGAGGGAAAACTAGCACAGATACGCAGTATTTT. It codes for CASNPLAGGKTSTDTQYF. The full variable domain, with the rest looked up from reference TRBV5-1 and TRBJ2-3, is KAGVTQTPRYLIKTRGQQVTLSCSPISGHRSVSWYQQTPGQGLQFLFEYFSETQRNKGNFPGRFSGRQFSNSRSEMNVSTLELGDSALYLCASNPLAGGKTSTDTQYFGPGTRLTVL.

This clone was counted a few times. This sequence joins TRBV29-1 and TRBJ2-5; 9 bases agree with TRBD2. V gave up 7 bases and J gave up 5 bases; unmatched junction bases: 11. CDR3 size: 14 residues. Germline loops: CDR1 SQVTM, CDR2 ANQGSEA. CDR3 bases: TGCAGCGCCGCGGGACTAGCAGGGGCGGAGACCCAGTACTTC. It yields the protein CSAAGLAGAETQYF.

J is TRBJ2-1 and V is TRBV10-2; 10 bases are a match to TRBD1. The germline V gene has CDR1 WSHSY and CDR2 SAAADI. V was pared by 4 bases and J by 4 bases, with 1 base of the junction left unmatched. The CDR3 totals 14 residues. CDR3 in DNA: TGCGCCAGCAGTGGGACAGGGGGGTACAATGAGCAGTTCTTC. Its translation is CASSGTGGYNEQFF.

The J gene is TRBJ1-4, the V gene TRBV30; D call uncertain. The CDR3 sequence is 13 residues long. The V end was cut by 0 bases, the J end by 3 bases, with 5 bases between. CDR1 is GTSNPN and CDR2 is SVGIG in the germline V gene (reference sequence). Here the CDR3 reads CAWSVGSNEKLFF. The DNA of the CDR3 is TGTGCCTGGAGTGTAGGGTCTAATGAAAAACTGTTTTTT.

The chain recombines TRBV27 with TRBJ2-5; 7 bases line up with TRBD1. CDR1 is MNHEY, CDR2 SMNVEV, per germline (reference sequence). The V gene end was trimmed by 6 bases and the J gene end by 6 bases; junction bases not matched to a gene: 13. The CDR3 is 15 residues long. CDR3 coding DNA: TGTGCCAGCAGCCTGACAGGGAAAGAGTTGAAGACCCAGTACTTC. Translating gives CASSLTGKELKTQYF.